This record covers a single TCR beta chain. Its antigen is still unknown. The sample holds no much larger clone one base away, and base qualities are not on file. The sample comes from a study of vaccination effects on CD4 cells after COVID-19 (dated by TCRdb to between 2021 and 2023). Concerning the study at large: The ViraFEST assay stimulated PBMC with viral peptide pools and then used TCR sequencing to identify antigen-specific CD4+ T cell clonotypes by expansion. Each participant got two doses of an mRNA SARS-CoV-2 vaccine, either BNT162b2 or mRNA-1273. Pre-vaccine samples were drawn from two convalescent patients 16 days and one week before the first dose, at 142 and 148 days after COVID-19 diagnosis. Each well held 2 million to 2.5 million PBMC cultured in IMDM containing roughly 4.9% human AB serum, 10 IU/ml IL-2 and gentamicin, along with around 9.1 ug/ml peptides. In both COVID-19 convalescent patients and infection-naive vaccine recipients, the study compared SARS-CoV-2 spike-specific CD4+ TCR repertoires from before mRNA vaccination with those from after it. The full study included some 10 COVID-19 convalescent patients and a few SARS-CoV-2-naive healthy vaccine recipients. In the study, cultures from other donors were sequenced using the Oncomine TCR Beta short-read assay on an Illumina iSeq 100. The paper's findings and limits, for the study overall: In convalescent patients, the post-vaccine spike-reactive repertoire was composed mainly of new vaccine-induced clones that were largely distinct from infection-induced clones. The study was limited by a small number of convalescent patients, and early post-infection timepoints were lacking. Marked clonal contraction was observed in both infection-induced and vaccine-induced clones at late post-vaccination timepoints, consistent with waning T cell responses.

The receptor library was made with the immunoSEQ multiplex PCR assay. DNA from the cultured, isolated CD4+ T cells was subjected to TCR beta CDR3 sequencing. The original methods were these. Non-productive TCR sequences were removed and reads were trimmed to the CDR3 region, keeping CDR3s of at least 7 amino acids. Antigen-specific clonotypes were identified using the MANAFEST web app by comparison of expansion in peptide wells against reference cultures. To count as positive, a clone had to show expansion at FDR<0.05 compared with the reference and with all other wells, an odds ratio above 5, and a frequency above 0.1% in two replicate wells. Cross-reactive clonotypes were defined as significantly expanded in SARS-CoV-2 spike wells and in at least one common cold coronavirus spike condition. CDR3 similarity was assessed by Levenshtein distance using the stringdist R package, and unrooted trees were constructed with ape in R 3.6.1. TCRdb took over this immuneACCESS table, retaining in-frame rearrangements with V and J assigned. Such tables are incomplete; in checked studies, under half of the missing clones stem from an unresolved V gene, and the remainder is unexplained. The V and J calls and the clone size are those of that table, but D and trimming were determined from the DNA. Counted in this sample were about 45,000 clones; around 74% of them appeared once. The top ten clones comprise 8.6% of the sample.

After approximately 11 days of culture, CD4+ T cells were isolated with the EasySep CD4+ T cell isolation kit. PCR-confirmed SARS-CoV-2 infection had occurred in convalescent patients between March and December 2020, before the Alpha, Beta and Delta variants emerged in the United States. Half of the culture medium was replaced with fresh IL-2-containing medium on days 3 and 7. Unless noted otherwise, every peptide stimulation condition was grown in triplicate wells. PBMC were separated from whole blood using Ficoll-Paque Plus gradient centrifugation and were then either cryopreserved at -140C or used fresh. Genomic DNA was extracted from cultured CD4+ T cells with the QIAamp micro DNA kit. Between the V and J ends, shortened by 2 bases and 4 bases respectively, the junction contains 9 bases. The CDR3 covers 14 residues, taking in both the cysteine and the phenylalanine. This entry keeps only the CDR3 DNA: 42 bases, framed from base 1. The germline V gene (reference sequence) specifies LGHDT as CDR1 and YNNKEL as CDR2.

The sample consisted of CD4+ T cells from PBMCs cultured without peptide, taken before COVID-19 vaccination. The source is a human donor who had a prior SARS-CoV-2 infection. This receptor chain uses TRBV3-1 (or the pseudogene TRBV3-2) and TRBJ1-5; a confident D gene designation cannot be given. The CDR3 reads CASSQNVVNQPQHF. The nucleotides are TGTGCCAGCAGCCAAAATGTAGTGAATCAGCCCCAGCATTTT.